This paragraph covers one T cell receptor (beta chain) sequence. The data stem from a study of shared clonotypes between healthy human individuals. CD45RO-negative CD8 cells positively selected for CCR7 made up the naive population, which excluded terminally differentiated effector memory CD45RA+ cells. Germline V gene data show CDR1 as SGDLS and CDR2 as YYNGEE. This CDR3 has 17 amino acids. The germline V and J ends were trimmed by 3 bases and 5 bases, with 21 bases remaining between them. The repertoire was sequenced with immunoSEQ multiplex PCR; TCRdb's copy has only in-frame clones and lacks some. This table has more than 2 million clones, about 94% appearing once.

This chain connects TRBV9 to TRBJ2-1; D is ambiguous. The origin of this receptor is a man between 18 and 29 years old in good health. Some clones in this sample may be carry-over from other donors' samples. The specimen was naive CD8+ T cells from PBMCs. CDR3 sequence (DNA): TGTGCCAGCAGCGGCGGAGTGGGGATCACTCCCAACAATGAGCAGTTCTTC. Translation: CASSGGVGITPNNEQFF.